This T cell receptor beta chain was retrieved from a study of CD8 T cells in ankylosing spondylitis. Whole-study findings and limits: A TCR beta motif of roughly 8 highly homologous variants seemed to mark ankylosing spondylitis blood.

This clonotype was observed a few times. Its antigen is not identified. One entry per CDR3 protein results from TCRdb running MiXCR on the 5' RACE reads. The sample records about 500,000 distinct CDR3 sequences, under 5.5% being singletons. The CDR3 runs to 13 residues. Per germline, CDR1 MNHNS and CDR2 SASEGT. V was shortened by 5 bases and J by 9 bases, with 17 bases between the two germline ends. The V gene is TRBV6-1, the J gene TRBJ2-7, with D uncertain. The sequenced sample was blood, either unsorted or a sorted T cell fraction (not recorded which). This receptor was identified in a male donor with ankylosing spondylitis. The CDR3 spells CASSPIVGDGQYF. DNA for the CDR3: TGTGCCAGCAGTCCTATCGTAGGCGATGGGCAGTACTTC.